A single sample is the source of the 31 T cell receptor beta chains below, sequenced in a study of T cells after yellow fever vaccination. TCRdb redid the calling of the 5' RACE reads with MiXCR, one entry per CDR3 protein. The sample has roughly 190,000 distinct CDR3 sequences, approximately 9.9% seen once. Sequences were derived from CD8+ T cells sorted from PBMCs, sampled 15 days after the yellow fever booster vaccination. The receptor set was obtained from a young man who received the YFV17D yellow fever vaccine.

This chain connects TRBV28 to TRBJ1-4; TRBD1 agrees at 12 bases. The CDR3 runs to 17 residues. Germline loops: CDR1 MDHEN, CDR2 SYDVKM. J lost 7 bases, V lost 2 bases, and 8 bases had no gene match. This CDR3 is CASSLRDRGRRGEKLFF. The CDR3 coding sequence is TGTGCCAGCAGTTTACGGGACAGGGGGCGCAGGGGTGAAAAACTGTTTTTT.

This clonotype was recorded a few times. This chain connects TRBV10-3 to TRBJ2-1; a weak D match, TRBD2 (6 bases). The CDR3 totals 16 residues. The V and J ends lost 10 bases and 0 bases respectively, with 19 bases between them. CDR1 ENHRY and CDR2 SYGVKD come from the germline V gene. The CDR3 DNA follows: TGTGCCACCAAGGAGGGGTTCCAGGGCTCCTACAATGAGCAGTTCTTC. It yields the protein CATKEGFQGSYNEQFF.

This clonotype was picked up a small number of times. DNA for the CDR3: TGTGCCACCAGTGCCGCGGGGGGGTACAATGAGCAGTTCTTC. This sequence encodes CATSAAGGYNEQFF. The chain uses TRBV24-1 and TRBJ2-1; 9 bases line up with TRBD2. J lost 4 bases, V lost 5 bases, and 2 bases had no gene match. Per germline, CDR1 KGHDR and CDR2 SFDVKD. This CDR3 region has 14 residues.

This clonotype came up a few times. J is TRBJ2-2 and V is TRBV14; D gene unclear. Looked up from germline, CDR1 is SGHDN and CDR2 is FVKESK. The CDR3 extends over 13 amino acids. V gave up 4 bases and J gave up 5 bases, with 8 bases separating them. CDR3 bases: TGTGCCAGCAGCCCTGGAGTTACCGGGGAGCTGTTTTTT. It codes for CASSPGVTGELFF. Using reference TRBV14 and TRBJ2-2 for the parts outside the CDR3, the full variable domain is EAGVTQFPSHSVIEKGQTVTLRCDPISGHDNLYWYRRVMGKEIKFLLHFVKESKQDESGMPNNRFLAERTGGTYSTLKVQPAELEDSGVYFCASSPGVTGELFFGEGSRLTVL.

This clonotype was recorded a few times. The rearrangement links TRBV27 to TRBJ1-1, with D unclear. CDR1 is MNHEY, CDR2 SMNVEV, per germline (reference sequence). V dropped 7 bases and J dropped 6 bases, with 21 bases sitting between them. The CDR3 runs to 15 residues. In DNA form, the CDR3 reads TGTGCCAGCAAGTTGCTAGTAGGCGCTCAGCCTGAAGCTTTCTTT. Translated, it gives CASKLLVGAQPEAFF.

This clonotype was found many times. This chain links TRBV4-1 with TRBJ2-7, with a possible D match to TRBD2 (6 bases). The ends were cut back, 0 bases at V and 2 bases at J, with 11 bases in the middle. The CDR3 totals 15 residues. Germline loops: CDR1 MGHRA, CDR2 YSYEKL. CDR3 DNA: TGCGCCAGCAGCCAAGAGGGCGGGATTGCCTACGAGCAGTACTTC. Protein sequence: CASSQEGGIAYEQYF.

The V and J genes are TRBV7-9 and TRBJ1-5; D may be TRBD1 (5 bases). Germline lookup yields CDR1 SEHNR and CDR2 FQNEAQ (reference sequence). The CDR3 consists of 17 residues. Deletions cut 1 base from V and 5 bases from J, with 18 bases between. CDR3 sequence reads: CASSLEGVGRAYQPQHF. As DNA, the CDR3 is TGTGCCAGCAGCTTAGAGGGTGTGGGACGAGCGTATCAGCCCCAGCATTTT.

This clonotype came up a few times. The rearrangement uses TRBV29-1 and TRBJ2-1, with no clear D. The CDR3 consists of 10 residues. Germline CDR1 and CDR2: SQVTM and ANQGSEA. V was clipped by 6 bases and J by 8 bases, with 8 bases between them. This chain's CDR3 is CSVGQDEQFF. For the CDR3, the DNA is TGCAGCGTAGGGCAGGATGAGCAGTTCTTC.

This clonotype was seen a few times. The CDR3 protein is CASSQVPYGYTF. CDR3 in DNA: TGTGCCAGCAGCCAAGTCCCGTATGGCTACACCTTC. The rearrangement joins TRBV3-1 to TRBJ1-2; no clear D. Germline values: CDR1 LGHDT, CDR2 YNNKEL (reference sequence). V lost 1 base to trimming and J lost 5 bases, with 5 bases between them. The length of the CDR3 is 12 residues.

The chain links TRBV24-1 to TRBJ1-5, with a tentative D call TRBD1 (5 bases). Per germline, CDR1 KGHDR and CDR2 SFDVKD. Deletions cut 0 bases from V and 6 bases from J, with 14 bases between. The CDR3 has 16 amino acids. The CDR3 DNA follows: TGTGCCACCAGTGATTTGCACGGCAGGGTCGGTCAGCCCCAGCATTTT. This translates into CATSDLHGRVGQPQHF.

This clonotype was counted only a few times. The chain has TRBV20-1 and TRBJ2-7, with no clear D. The CDR3 has 14 residues. Trimming removed 2 bases at V and 0 bases at J, with 11 bases between. Germline V CDR1 and CDR2: DFQATT, SNEGSKA (reference sequence). The CDR3 here is CSARPLRSSYEQYV. CDR3 coding DNA: TGCAGTGCTAGACCGCTTCGTAGCTCCTACGAGCAGTACGTC.

This clonotype was observed a handful of times. The chain combines TRBV7-9 with TRBJ2-2, with 14 bases matching TRBD2. This CDR3 comprises 17 residues. J lost 6 bases, V lost 5 bases, and 8 bases had no gene match. CDR1 is SEHNR and CDR2 is FQNEAQ in the germline V gene (reference sequence). The CDR3: CASSPGLAGGRSGELFF. DNA for the CDR3: TGTGCCAGCAGCCCCGGACTAGCGGGGGGCAGGTCCGGGGAGCTGTTTTTT.

CDR3 nucleotides: TGCGCCAGCAGCCAAGAGGGTCAGAATGAAGCTTTCTTT. Translated: CASSQEGQNEAFF. This sequence joins TRBV4-3 and TRBJ1-1; no clear D. This CDR3 contains 13 residues. V lost 0 bases and J lost 7, with 9 bases in between. Germline loops: CDR1 LGHNA, CDR2 YSLEER.

In this sample, this clonotype turned up many times. The J gene is TRBJ2-7, the V gene TRBV9, with D maybe TRBD1 (6 bases). The CDR3 is 14 residues long. Trimming removed 3 bases from V and 8 bases from J, with 18 bases in between. Germline V gene sequence: CDR1 SGDLS, CDR2 YYNGEE. CDR3: CASSAPGTLGQQYF. The CDR3 nucleotides read TGTGCCAGCAGCGCCCCCGGGACACTCGGCCAGCAGTACTTC.

This clonotype was seen only a few times. The CDR3 sequence is CASSLATGPNSPLHF. The CDR3 nucleotides are TGTGCCAGCAGCTTGGCTACAGGGCCGAATTCACCCCTCCACTTT. The chain uses TRBV5-4 and TRBJ1-6; tentatively, D is TRBD1 (6 bases). Between the trimmed V and J ends, which lost 0 bases and 7 bases, there was a span of 11 bases. The CDR3 is 15 amino acids. Germline V CDR1 and CDR2: SGHNT, YYREEE (reference sequence).

V and J are TRBV15 and TRBJ1-2; D gene uncertain. Germline lookup yields CDR1 LNHNV and CDR2 YYDKDF (reference sequence). The V gene lost 1 base and the J gene lost 4 bases, with 7 bases spanning the gap. The CDR3 sequence is 13 residues long. The CDR3 region is CATSRGGVYGYTF. The CDR3 coding sequence is TGTGCCACCAGCAGAGGGGGAGTCTATGGCTACACCTTC.

This clonotype was found a few times. This chain links TRBV5-1 with TRBJ2-3; weak D call: TRBD2 (6 bases). Germline lookup yields CDR1 SGHRS and CDR2 YFSETQ. The V end lost 0 bases, the J end lost 0 bases, and 8 bases lay between the germline ends. The CDR3 spans 15 residues. CDR3: CASSLGGTSTDTQYF. The CDR3 DNA sequence: TGCGCCAGCAGCTTGGGGGGGACTAGCACAGATACGCAGTATTTT. Variable domain in full (rest from reference TRBV5-1 and TRBJ2-3): KAGVTQTPRYLIKTRGQQVTLSCSPISGHRSVSWYQQTPGQGLQFLFEYFSETQRNKGNFPGRFSGRQFSNSRSEMNVSTLELGDSALYLCASSLGGTSTDTQYFGPGTRLTVL.

This chain joins TRBV6-6 and TRBJ2-1, with D perhaps TRBD1 (5 bases). V shed 2 bases and J shed 5 bases, with 16 bases lying between them. Germline V gene data show CDR1 as MNHNY and CDR2 as SVGAGI (reference sequence). CDR3 size: 16 residues. In DNA form, the CDR3 reads TGTGCCAGCAGTTACGTCCAGGGATCTTTAAACAATGAGCAGTTCTTC. It translates to CASSYVQGSLNNEQFF.

This clonotype was seen more than once but under ten times. The V and J genes are TRBV5-1 and TRBJ1-2; D perhaps matches TRBD1 (6 bases). Trimming pared 0 bases from V and 10 bases from J, leaving 13 bases between. CDR1 and CDR2 from the germline V gene are SGHRS and YFSETQ. The CDR3 sequence is 13 residues long. The CDR3 protein is CASSLDRVPFYTF. DNA of the CDR3: TGCGCCAGCAGCTTGGACAGGGTGCCATTCTACACCTTC.

The chain uses TRBV6-5 and TRBJ1-2; weak D call: TRBD1 (6 bases). Trimming removed 3 bases from V and 8 bases from J, with 10 bases in between. This CDR3 has 12 amino acids. Germline V gene sequence: CDR1 MNHEY, CDR2 SVGAGI. The CDR3 region has the DNA TGTGCCAGCAGTTATGGGGGGCTAGGCTACACCTTC. It yields the protein CASSYGGLGYTF.

The chain recombines TRBV4-2 with TRBJ2-1; D is ambiguous. This CDR3 contains 13 residues. Germline V gives CDR1 LGHNA, CDR2 YNFKEQ. Deletions cut 1 base from V and 8 bases from J, with 9 bases between. The CDR3: CASSQGELYEQFF. As DNA, the CDR3 is TGTGCCAGCAGCCAAGGGGAACTGTATGAGCAGTTCTTC.

In this sample, this clonotype turned up a few times. The rearrangement joins TRBV27 to TRBJ2-5; a weak D match, TRBD1 (5 bases). The germline V gene encodes CDR1 MNHEY and CDR2 SMNVEV (reference sequence). The CDR3 consists of 14 residues. Trimming stripped 2 bases from V and 1 base from J, with 8 bases between. For the CDR3, the DNA is TGTGCCAGCAGTTTAACGACAGCCCAAGAGACCCAGTACTTC. It is translated as CASSLTTAQETQYF.

At least ten counts were recorded for this clonotype. The V and J genes are TRBV29-1 and TRBJ2-3; no firm D call. Between the trimmed V and J ends, which lost 3 bases and 9 bases, there was a span of 13 bases. Germline values: CDR1 SQVTM, CDR2 ANQGSEA. This CDR3 spans 12 amino acids. CDR3 bases: TGCAGCGTTGAGGATCTAGGGCGGACGCAGTATTTT. Translating gives CSVEDLGRTQYF.

This clonotype was seen a few times. This rearrangement joins TRBV30 to TRBJ2-7; D remains unclear. Looked up from germline, CDR1 is GTSNPN and CDR2 is SVGIG (reference sequence). V was pared by 1 base and J by 5 bases, with 6 bases between. The CDR3 extends over 11 amino acids. In DNA form, the CDR3 reads TGTGCCTGGAGTGCGACGGACGAGCAGTACTTC. Its protein is CAWSATDEQYF. The complete variable domain, with remaining parts taken from reference TRBV30 and TRBJ2-7, reads SQTIHQWPATLVQPVGSPLSLECTVEGTSNPNLYWYRQAAGRGLQLLFYSVGIGQISSEVPQNLSASRPQDRQFILSSKKLLLSDSGFYLCAWSATDEQYFGPGTRLTVT.

This clonotype has more than one count but fewer than ten. The chain links TRBV10-2 to TRBJ2-5, with 13 bases identical to TRBD2. With V trimmed by 6 bases and J by 2 bases, 3 bases remained unmatched. The CDR3 consists of 15 residues. Germline-derived CDR1 and CDR2 are WSHSY and SAAADI. The CDR3 reads CASSATSGGQETQYF. Here the CDR3 DNA reads TGCGCCAGCAGCGCGACTAGCGGGGGGCAAGAGACCCAGTACTTC.

V is TRBV7-6 and J is TRBJ2-5; the D call may be TRBD1 or TRBD2 (6 bases each). Per germline, CDR1 SGHVS and CDR2 FNYEAQ. The germline V and J ends were trimmed by 6 bases and 2 bases, with 13 bases remaining between them. There are 14 residues in the CDR3. The CDR3 protein is CASRSRGPQETQYF. Written as DNA, the CDR3 is TGTGCCAGCAGGTCCCGGGGGCCACAAGAGACCCAGTACTTC.

This clonotype has only a few counts. CDR3: CSARAPRNTGELFF. In DNA, the CDR3 is TGCAGTGCTAGAGCCCCCAGGAACACCGGGGAGCTGTTTTTT. This chain links TRBV20-1 with TRBJ2-2; D gene uncertain. Germline values: CDR1 DFQATT, CDR2 SNEGSKA (reference sequence). V was pared by 1 base and J by 1 base, with 7 bases between. This CDR3 has 14 residues.

This clonotype was seen repeatedly, ten times or more. The V gene is TRBV6-6, the J gene TRBJ2-5; D ambiguous. Germline V gene lookup returns CDR1 MNHNY and CDR2 SVGAGI (reference sequence). The CDR3 length is 11 residues. V was clipped by 3 bases and J by 2 bases, with 1 base between them. CDR3 DNA: TGTGCCAGCAGTTATCAAGAGACCCAGTACTTC. This codes for CASSYQETQYF.

This chain uses TRBV2 with TRBJ1-2, with D unclear. Germline values: CDR1 SNHLY, CDR2 FYNNEI. V shed 1 base and J shed 2 bases, with 11 bases lying between them. The CDR3 has 15 amino acids. The CDR3 reads CASSEVGGRNYGYTF. Here the CDR3 DNA reads TGTGCCAGCAGTGAAGTGGGTGGACGGAACTATGGCTACACCTTC.

This clonotype was seen ten or more times. The chain is built from TRBV4-2 and TRBJ2-7; possible D gene TRBD1, 6 bases. The CDR3 has 13 amino acids. With 2 bases removed from V and 7 bases from J, the gap between germline ends came to 12 bases. Per the germline V gene, CDR1 is LGHNA and CDR2 is YNFKEQ. In DNA form, the CDR3 reads TGTGCCAGCAGCCAACTCGGACAGCCTGAGCAGTACTTC. It is translated as CASSQLGQPEQYF.

A few counts support this clonotype. The chain's CDR3 is CAIRAPPEETQYF. The CDR3 bases are TGTGCCATCAGAGCCCCCCCCGAGGAGACCCAGTACTTC. This chain uses TRBV10-3 with TRBJ2-5, with D hard to call. Germline V CDR1 and CDR2: ENHRY, SYGVKD. This CDR3 is built from 13 residues. The V end lost 6 bases, the J end lost 5 bases, and 13 bases lay between the germline ends.